This entry concerns a single T cell receptor (beta chain). Authors' processing steps: Estimated nucleated cell counts came from reference gene primer amplification. Produced via immunoSEQ multiplex PCR; TCRdb's table is partial and in-frame only. That table supplies the V and J calls and clone size; D and trimming were determined from the DNA. The sample comprises over 70,000 clones, less than 95% of which are singletons, and about 2.5% rests with the top ten. The CDR3 extends over 17 amino acids. V lost 7 bases to trimming and J lost 2 bases; unmatched junction nucleotides: 12. Germline V gene data show CDR1 as MDHEN and CDR2 as SYDVKM. The data derive from a study of blood T cell repertoires in COVID-19. Study details: COVID-19 samples collected from the United States, Italy and Spain covered acute and convalescent phases. T cells, B-cell-depleted T cells, or PBMCs supplied cDNA or gDNA.

The specimen sequenced was peripheral blood. The sequence was obtained from a human donor with active COVID-19. The donor label of this sample is uncertain. The rearrangement joins TRBV28 to TRBJ2-7; 12 bases agree with TRBD2. CDR3 nucleotide sequence: TGTGCCAGCACTACGGCCCGACTAGCGGGGGCCCCCTACGAGCAGTACTTC. Its translation is CASTTARLAGAPYEQYF.